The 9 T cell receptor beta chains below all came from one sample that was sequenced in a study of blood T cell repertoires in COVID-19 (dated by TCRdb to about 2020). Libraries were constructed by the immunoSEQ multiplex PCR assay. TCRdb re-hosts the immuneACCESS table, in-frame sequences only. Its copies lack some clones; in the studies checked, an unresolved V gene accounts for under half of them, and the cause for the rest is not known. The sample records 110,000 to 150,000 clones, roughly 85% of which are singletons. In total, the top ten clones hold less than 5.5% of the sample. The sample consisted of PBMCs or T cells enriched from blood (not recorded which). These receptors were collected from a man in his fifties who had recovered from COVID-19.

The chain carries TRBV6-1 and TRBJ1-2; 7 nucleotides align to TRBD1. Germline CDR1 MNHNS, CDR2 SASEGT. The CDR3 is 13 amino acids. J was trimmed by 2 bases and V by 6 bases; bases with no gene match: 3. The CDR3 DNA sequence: TGTGCCAGCAGCTTGGACAGGAACTATGGCTACACCTTC. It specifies CASSLDRNYGYTF.

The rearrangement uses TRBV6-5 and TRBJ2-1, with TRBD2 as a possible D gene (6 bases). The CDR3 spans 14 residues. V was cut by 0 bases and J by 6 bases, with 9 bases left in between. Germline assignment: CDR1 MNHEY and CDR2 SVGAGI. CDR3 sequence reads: CASSYSWGGNEQFF. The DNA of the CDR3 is TGTGCCAGCAGTTACTCATGGGGAGGCAATGAGCAGTTCTTC.

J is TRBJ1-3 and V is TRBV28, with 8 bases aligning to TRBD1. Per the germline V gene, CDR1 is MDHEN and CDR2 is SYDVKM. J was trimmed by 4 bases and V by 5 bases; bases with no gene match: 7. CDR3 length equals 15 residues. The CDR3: CASSLPGQVGNTIYF. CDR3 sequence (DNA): TGTGCCAGCAGTCTACCGGGACAGGTCGGAAACACCATATATTTT.

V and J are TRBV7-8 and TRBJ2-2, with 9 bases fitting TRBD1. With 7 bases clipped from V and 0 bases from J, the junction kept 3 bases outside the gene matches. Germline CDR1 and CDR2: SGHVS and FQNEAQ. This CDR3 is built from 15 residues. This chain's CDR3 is CASTGDRANTGELFF. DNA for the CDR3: TGTGCCAGCACCGGGGACAGGGCGAACACCGGGGAGCTGTTTTTT.

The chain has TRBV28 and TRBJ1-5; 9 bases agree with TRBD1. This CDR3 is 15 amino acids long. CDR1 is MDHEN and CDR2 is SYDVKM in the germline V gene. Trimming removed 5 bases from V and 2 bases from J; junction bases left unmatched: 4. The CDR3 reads CASSTTGGGNQPQHF. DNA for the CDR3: TGTGCCAGCAGTACGACAGGGGGTGGCAATCAGCCCCAGCATTTT.

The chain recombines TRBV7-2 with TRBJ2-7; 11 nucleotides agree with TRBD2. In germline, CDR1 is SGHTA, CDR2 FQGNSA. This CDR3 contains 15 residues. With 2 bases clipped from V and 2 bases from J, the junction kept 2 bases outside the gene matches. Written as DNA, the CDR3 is TGTGCCAGCAGCTTACGTAGCGGGGGGGCCTACGAGCAGTACGTC. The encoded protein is CASSLRSGGAYEQYV.

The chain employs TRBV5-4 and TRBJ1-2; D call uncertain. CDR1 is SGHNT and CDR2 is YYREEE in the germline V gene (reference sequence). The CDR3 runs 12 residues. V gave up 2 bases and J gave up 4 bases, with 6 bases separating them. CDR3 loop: CASSFGTYGYTF. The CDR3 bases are TGTGCCAGCAGCTTCGGTACCTATGGCTACACCTTC.

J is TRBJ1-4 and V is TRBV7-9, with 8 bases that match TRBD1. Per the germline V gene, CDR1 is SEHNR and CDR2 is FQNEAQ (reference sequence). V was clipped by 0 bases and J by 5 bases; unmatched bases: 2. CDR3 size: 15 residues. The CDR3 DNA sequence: TGTGCCAGCAGCTTAGCGGGACAGGAAAATGAAAAACTGTTTTTT. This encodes CASSLAGQENEKLFF.

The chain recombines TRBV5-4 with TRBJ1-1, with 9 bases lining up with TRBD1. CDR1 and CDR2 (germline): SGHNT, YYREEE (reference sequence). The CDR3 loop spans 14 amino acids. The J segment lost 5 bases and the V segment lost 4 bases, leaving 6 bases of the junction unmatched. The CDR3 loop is CASSRGQGRTEAFF. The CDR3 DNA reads TGTGCCAGCAGCCGCGGACAGGGGAGGACTGAAGCTTTCTTT.